The clone carrying this T cell receptor (beta chain) was picked up one time. The sample originates from a study of blood T cell repertoires in COVID-19. Germline V CDR1 and CDR2: MGHRA, YSYEKL. The J segment lost 0 bases and the V segment lost 3 bases, leaving 0 bases of the junction unmatched. The CDR3 covers 16 residues. Recruitment covered 25 or so US areas and drew participants whose ages spanned about 18 to 90 years. Only in-frame clones appear in the TCRdb table, and some are missing; sequencing was by immunoSEQ multiplex PCR. The repertoire holds more than 450,000 clones, with about 90% as singletons.

The source of this sequence is a young woman who had recovered from COVID-19. This chain links TRBV4-1 with TRBJ2-3; 13 bases are shared with TRBD2. Source material: PBMCs or T cells enriched from blood (not recorded which). In DNA, the CDR3 is TGCGCCAGCAGCCAGGGACTAGCGGGGAGCACAGATACGCAGTATTTT. Amino acids: CASSQGLAGSTDTQYF.